This passage covers 10 T cell receptor beta chains from one sample sequenced in a study of identical twins. TCRdb re-called the 5' RACE reads through MiXCR, storing one row per CDR3 protein. Of under 250,000 distinct CDR3 sequences detected, about 12% appear once; the ten largest clones hold 4% to 5%. These sequences were also reported in another study, on yellow fever vaccine responses in identical twins.

The sequencing sample was made of memory (CD45RO+) T cells sorted from blood. Receptor source: a woman under 30 in good health.

The V gene is TRBV6-1, the J gene TRBJ2-1; no clear D gene. The V gene's germline CDR1 is MNHNS and CDR2 SASEGT. The CDR3 extends over 13 amino acids. V was shortened by 2 bases and J by 7 bases, with 9 bases between the two germline ends. The CDR3 protein is CASSENLGNEQFF. For the CDR3, the DNA is TGTGCCAGCAGTGAAAACCTAGGGAATGAGCAGTTCTTC.

This clonotype was observed at least ten times. The genes are TRBV20-1 and TRBJ1-1; 11 nucleotides agree with TRBD1. V gave up 3 bases and J gave up 3 bases; unmatched junction bases: 6. This CDR3 has 15 residues. Germline values: CDR1 DFQATT, CDR2 SNEGSKA (reference sequence). The CDR3 DNA reads TGCAGTGCTAGCCCCGGGACAGGGGGACACACTGAAGCTTTCTTT. It is translated as CSASPGTGGHTEAFF.

The table lists this clonotype with a few counts. V gene TRBV4-2 combines with J gene TRBJ2-3; TRBD2 agrees at 13 bases. This CDR3 comprises 17 residues. The ends lost 2 bases at V and 1 base at J; junction bases unmatched: 3. CDR1 LGHNA and CDR2 YNFKEQ come from the germline V gene. The CDR3 spells CASSQTSGRVGTDTQYF. DNA of the CDR3: TGTGCCAGCAGCCAAACTAGCGGGAGGGTCGGCACAGATACGCAGTATTTT.

This rearrangement joins TRBV19 to TRBJ2-5, with D perhaps matching TRBD2 (5 bases). In germline, CDR1 is LNHDA, CDR2 SQIVND (reference sequence). This CDR3 spans 14 amino acids. V lost 2 bases and J 4 bases, leaving 11 bases between the germline ends. CDR3 residues: CASSITRTSETQYF. The CDR3 DNA follows: TGTGCCAGTAGTATAACCCGGACTTCAGAGACCCAGTACTTC. Full variable domain (rest looked up from reference TRBV19 and TRBJ2-5): DGGITQSPKYLFRKEGQNVTLSCEQNLNHDAMYWYRQDPGQGLRLIYYSQIVNDFQKGDIAEGYSVSREKKESFPLTVTSAQKNPTAFYLCASSITRTSETQYFGPGTRLLVL.

This clonotype was recorded a few times. This chain uses TRBV2 with TRBJ2-1, with 8 bases identical to TRBD1. V lost 6 bases and J lost 8; bases outside the gene matches: 3. This CDR3 is built from 12 residues. The germline V gene has CDR1 SNHLY and CDR2 FYNNEI. The CDR3 DNA follows: TGTGCCAGCAGGCAGGGGGCATATGAGCAGTTCTTC. This encodes CASRQGAYEQFF.

A single count supports this clonotype. One junction end does not reproduce the germline sequence, and a read error may be involved. The rearrangement joins TRBV7-8 to TRBJ2-1, with TRBD2 as a possible D gene (6 bases). Per germline, CDR1 SGHVS and CDR2 FQNEAQ. This CDR3 has 16 residues. The CDR3 nucleotides are TGTGCCAGCAGCTCGGGCGAACTAGCCTTCTACAATGGGCAGTTCTTC. Encoded protein: CASSSGELAFYNGQFF.

This sequence joins TRBV5-5 and TRBJ1-6; the match to TRBD1 covers 7 bases. With 4 bases clipped from V and 2 bases from J, the junction kept 3 bases outside the gene matches. The length of the CDR3 is 15 residues. CDR1 and CDR2 (germline): SGHKS, YYEKEE (reference sequence). The CDR3 loop is CASSPTGPYNSPLHF. The CDR3, as DNA: TGTGCCAGCAGCCCGACAGGGCCCTATAATTCACCCCTCCACTTT.

A few counts support this clonotype. The V and J genes are TRBV5-1 and TRBJ2-5; 14 bases match TRBD2. This CDR3 has 18 amino acids. CDR1 and CDR2 from the germline V gene are SGHRS and YFSETQ. V lost 0 bases to trimming and J lost 1 base; unmatched junction nucleotides: 5. The CDR3 region is CASSLGKTSGGAQETQYF. The CDR3 DNA sequence: TGCGCCAGCAGCTTGGGAAAGACTAGCGGGGGGGCCCAAGAGACCCAGTACTTC.

In this sample, this clonotype turned up many times. The chain employs TRBV10-3 and TRBJ2-7, with a possible D match to TRBD2 (6 bases). The CDR3 sequence is 15 residues long. V was clipped by 7 bases and J by 2 bases, with 18 bases between them. The germline gives CDR1 ENHRY, CDR2 SYGVKD. The CDR3 coding sequence is TGTGCCATCAATCCGGGAGTTCTGGGAACCTACGAGCAGTACTTC. Protein sequence: CAINPGVLGTYEQYF.

In its sample, this clonotype was seen a few times. This chain links TRBV12-3 or TRBV12-4 with TRBJ2-5; tentative D call: TRBD2 (5 bases). The ends were cut back, 8 bases at V and 3 bases at J, with 16 bases in the middle. The length of the CDR3 is 14 residues. This CDR3 is CASRGLIGEETQYF. In nucleotides, the CDR3 is TGTGCCAGCCGGGGTTTAATCGGGGAAGAGACCCAGTACTTC.